What follows describes a single T cell receptor beta chain. Its antigen is unidentified. These data belong to a study of naive and memory T cell subsets. In germline, CDR1 is MNHEY, CDR2 SVGEGT. The length of the CDR3 is 15 residues. The V segment lost 6 bases and the J segment 3 bases; nucleotides outside the gene matches: 10. The beta constant-region primer was an equimolar mix of two oligonucleotides covering TRBC1 and TRBC2. Four rounds of PCR amplified the ligated cDNA using nested alpha and beta constant-region primers plus SP2. TCRdb processed the UMI-ligation and nested PCR reads anew with MiXCR; each CDR3 protein has one entry. This table has about 150,000 distinct CDR3 sequences, 17% appearing once. Notes on the study in general: A clonotype means one alpha or beta sequence, not an alpha/beta pair. Especially in CD8 cells, naive repertoires contained a few larger clonotypes, possibly CD45RA-re-expressing memory cells.

Four subsets defined by CD45RA and CD27 were sorted after CD3, CD4, CD8 and live/dead staining. J is TRBJ1-1 and V is TRBV6-2 or TRBV6-3, with 7 bases that match TRBD1. The specimen sequenced was naive CD4+ T cells from blood. The sequence was obtained from a human donor in good health. DNA of the CDR3: TGTGCCAGCAGCCCACCCCGGGACAGCCACACTGAAGCTTTCTTT. As protein: CASSPPRDSHTEAFF.